This TCR beta chain derives from a study of shared clonotypes between healthy human individuals (dated by TCRdb to 2020 to 2022). Regarding the research as a whole: The cohort included three men and two women between 18 and 49 years of age. For each donor, CD4 naive and CD4 memory were each run on three plates, CD8 naive on two plates, and CD8 memory on one plate. To estimate repertoire size and how much clonotype sharing occurs between individuals, the study deeply sequenced the blood TCR repertoires of a handful of healthy adults. Different laboratories and diverse techniques were used to prepare libraries and sequence TCR repertoires, to increase sequencing depth and limit assay-specific biases. Per donor, leukapheresis produced somewhere between about 0.9 and 10 billion PBMCs. General conclusions and limits of the study: Because the study included only a small number of donors, the genetic and exposure-history diversity represented was limited. Larger estimated clonotype richness was generally found for naive subsets than for memory subsets. Sampling was restricted to blood, and TCR repertoires in tissues likely differ from the TCR repertoires found in blood. Compared with non-shared clonotypes, the clonotypes found in all four sorted-subset donors had higher generation probabilities. Approximately 5% of naive CD4, 3% to 4% of naive CD8, approximately 2% of memory CD4, and about 0.4% of memory CD8 clonotypes were shared across several donors. Pairwise subsampling indicated that sequencing depth was expected to affect the degree of clonotype sharing among donors. Incomplete sequencing was indicated by rarefaction of sorted-subset datasets, despite the large sequencing depth.

TCR CDR3 regions were amplified from genomic DNA by multiplex PCR using the deep immunoSEQ assay. Genomic DNA extracted from each cell subset was distributed evenly over all wells of several immunoSEQ 96-well plates, and each plate served as one replicate. Each replicate PCR for sorted subsets received about 0.2 ug genomic DNA, equal to 30,000 or so T cell genomes. Purified libraries were measured with a Qubit 3.0 fluorometer, size-checked on a Bioanalyzer 2100, and measured again with the KAPA Library Quantification kit. Every immunoSEQ 96-well plate was sequenced on a separate single-read 150-cycle Illumina NextSeq 550 flow cell. From the authors' description of their analysis: Because the immunoSEQ output held only junctional sequences and lacked quality scores, the filtering could not match the filtering applied to full-length reads. Sequences were annotated with PyIR, a Python wrapper for IgBLAST v1.9, using IMGT germline references to assign V/J genes and CDR3. Reads were filtered out if the reads had weak V/J assignments (E-value above 1e-6), no CDR3, stop codons, out-of-frame junctions, or ambiguous translated residues. V3J clonotypes were defined as sequences sharing an identical inferred V gene, J gene, and CDR3 amino acid sequence. The percentage overlap between two repertoires was calculated by dividing the number of shared unique clonotypes by the size of the smaller repertoire. Repertoire richness was assessed with RTK rarefaction, the Chao1 estimator, and Recon v2.1 estimates of unobserved clonotypes. OLGA was used to compute generation probabilities for all TCRbeta clonotypes that the gDNA method yielded from a handful of donors. TCRdb holds this immuneACCESS table with in-frame rearrangements only. Some clones are missing; in checked studies, unresolved V genes explain under half, and the rest has no known cause. The V and J calls and the clone size are those of that table, but D and trimming were determined from the DNA. The sample yields about 2.4 million clones; approximately 92% were counted once. The biggest ten clones account for under 0.15% of the sample.

Donors were healthy HIV-negative adults with no recently reported acute infections or vaccinations. All donors were Caucasian adults living in Nashville, Tennessee, USA. Magnetic negative selection was used to enrich CD4+ T cells, after which naive cells were positively selected on CD45RA and the negative fraction became the memory subset. After blood collection by leukapheresis, PBMCs were isolated using Ficoll-Histopaque density gradient centrifugation and then cryopreserved in the vapor phase of liquid nitrogen. Analytical flow cytometry was used to check the purity and quantity of each magnetically sorted T cell population. From each sorted fraction, genomic DNA was isolated and quantified by UV absorbance on a Nanodrop 2000c. Concerning this clone itself: The target of this receptor is not known. The input lacks base qualities; no much larger clone sits a single base away.

CDR1 and CDR2 were assigned from the germline V gene as MNHNS and SASEGT. The CDR3 goes from the cysteine to the phenylalanine over 16 residues. The CDR3 DNA has 48 bases and is translated from base 1. Clipping removes 4 bases from V and 3 bases from J, with 5 as the unmatched junction base count. Sequences were obtained from naive CD4+ T cells sorted from blood. The cell subset or site label for this specimen denotes: CD45RA+ positively selected. Recombination linked TRBV6-1 to TRBJ2-3, with 12 bases matching TRBD2. This TCR came from a man aged 18 to 29 in good health. This receptor has the CDR3 CASSGSLAGGTDTQYF. The sequence in DNA is TGTGCCAGCAGTGGATCGCTAGCGGGGGGGACAGATACGCAGTATTTT.